This entry is about one T cell receptor beta chain. V was pared by 3 bases and J by 0 bases, with 13 bases between. The germline gives CDR1 MGHRA, CDR2 YSYEKL. CDR3 length: 16 residues. These data come from a study of blood T cell repertoires in COVID-19. In the study overall: COVID-19 samples, acute and convalescent, were from the United States, Italy and Spain. PBMCs, B-cell-depleted T cells, or T cells were the source of the cDNA or gDNA that made up the material.

Authors' processing steps: It was from reference gene primer amplification that nucleated cell counts were estimated. Profiled with immunoSEQ multiplex PCR; TCRdb holds only in-frame clones, not every one. The D gene and trimming were derived from the DNA, and the V and J assignments and clone size from that table. Altogether about 300,000 clones are present, approximately 88% being singletons, with the ten largest covering 5% to 7.5%. V usage is TRBV4-1 and J usage is TRBJ2-3, with D tentatively TRBD1 (5 bases). Sequenced input: peripheral blood. The TCR was taken from a man aged 18 to 29 who had recovered from COVID-19. The CDR3 DNA follows: TGCGCCAGCAGCCACCCGGACACAACTAGCACAGATACGCAGTATTTT. Protein: CASSHPDTTSTDTQYF.